The 32 T cell receptor beta chains presented below share a single source sample, sequenced in a study of T cell repertoires in cytomegalovirus infection. Which antigens these TCRs recognize remains unknown. One entry per CDR3 protein results from TCRdb running MiXCR on the reads. Among some 130,000 distinct CDR3 sequences listed, approximately 24% were seen once. The sample consisted of PBMCs, sequenced either directly or after in vitro stimulation (not recorded which). These receptors all stem from a human donor in good health (CMV status not recorded). Some clones in this sample may be carry-over from other donors' samples.

The chain carries TRBV6-5 and TRBJ2-5; the D gene is possibly TRBD2 (6 bases). V was cut by 5 bases and J by 0 bases, with 16 bases left in between. This CDR3 spans 16 amino acids. The germline gives CDR1 MNHEY, CDR2 SVGAGI. The CDR3 DNA reads TGTGCCAGCAGTCGCTCTAGCGTGGGCGACCAAGAGACCCAGTACTTC. Translation: CASSRSSVGDQETQYF.

In this sample, this clonotype turned up a few times. This chain links TRBV19 with TRBJ1-5, with 9 nucleotides matching TRBD1. Germline lookup yields CDR1 LNHDA and CDR2 SQIVND (reference sequence). This CDR3 spans 17 amino acids. V dropped 5 bases and J dropped 4; count of bases not matched to a gene: 12. This CDR3 is CASSGFTQGAINQPQHF. CDR3 in DNA: TGTGCCAGTAGTGGGTTTACACAGGGGGCGATAAATCAGCCCCAGCATTTT.

CDR3 nucleotides: TGTGCCAGTAGTTCCCCCTCACGACCTAGCGGGAGCTCCTACAATGAGCAGTTCTTC. Encoded protein: CASSSPSRPSGSSYNEQFF. The rearrangement joins TRBV19 to TRBJ2-1, with 10 bases matching TRBD2. Trimming took 5 bases from V and 0 from J; bases not matched to a gene: 13. Germline V gene lookup returns CDR1 LNHDA and CDR2 SQIVND (reference sequence). The CDR3 has 19 amino acids.

This clonotype was seen many times. The chain uses TRBV7-2 and TRBJ2-3; possible D gene TRBD2, 5 bases. This CDR3 has 13 residues. In germline, CDR1 is SGHTA, CDR2 FQGNSA. Trimming removed 5 bases at V and 5 bases at J, with 11 bases between. DNA for the CDR3: TGTGCCAGCAGCCCGAACGGGGAAGATACGCAGTATTTT. It codes for CASSPNGEDTQYF. The full variable domain, with the rest looked up from reference TRBV7-2 and TRBJ2-3, is GAGVSQSPSNKVTEKGKDVELRCDPISGHTALYWYRQSLGQGLEFLIYFQGNSAPDKSGLPSDRFSAERTGGSVSTLTIQRTQQEDSAVYLCASSPNGEDTQYFGPGTRLTVL.

This clonotype was recorded a few times. The V gene is TRBV5-4, the J gene TRBJ1-5; D is possibly TRBD1 (5 bases). Germline CDR1 is SGHNT and CDR2 is YYREEE (reference sequence). This CDR3 spans 16 amino acids. The V and J ends lost 2 bases and 0 bases respectively, with 12 bases between them. In DNA, the CDR3 is TGTGCCAGCAGCTTTGGGGGGACCTATAGCAATCAGCCCCAGCATTTT. Translated, it gives CASSFGGTYSNQPQHF.

The V call is TRBV20-1, the J call TRBJ2-5, with 8 bases aligning to TRBD1. The CDR3 is made up of 14 amino acids. Germline CDR1 reads DFQATT; CDR2 reads SNEGSKA (reference sequence). V lost 5 bases and J lost 4; bases outside the gene matches: 9. The CDR3 nucleotides are TGCAGTGCTTCCGGACAGGGAAGGCGAGAGACCCAGTACTTC. Translation gives CSASGQGRRETQYF.

The chain recombines TRBV19 with TRBJ1-1, with D possibly TRBD1 on 6 matching bases. The CDR3 is made up of 15 amino acids. Per the germline V gene, CDR1 is LNHDA and CDR2 is SQIVND (reference sequence). Trimming took 7 bases from V and 11 from J, leaving 26 bases between them. In DNA, the CDR3 is TGTGCCAGTAAGGATCCGAGGACAGACACCTCAGGGGCTTTCTTT. Protein: CASKDPRTDTSGAFF.

This sequence joins TRBV19 and TRBJ2-3; D might be TRBD2 (7 bases). This CDR3 contains 14 residues. Between the trimmed V and J ends, which lost 10 bases and 4 bases, there was a span of 18 bases. Germline V lookup: CDR1 LNHDA, CDR2 SQIVND (reference sequence). In DNA form, the CDR3 reads TGTGCCACCGATGGGGGGGGCCAGGCAGATACGCAGTATTTT. Residues: CATDGGGQADTQYF.

A remark on this clonotype: A much larger clone lies one base from this, so it may be a read error. V usage is TRBV7-6 and J usage is TRBJ2-7; D may be TRBD1 or TRBD2 (5 bases each). Trimming left V 8 bases short and J 6 bases short, with 23 bases between. The CDR3 spans 15 residues. From germline, CDR1 is SGHVS and CDR2 FNYEAQ. CDR3 in DNA: TGTGCCAGCGGCGCCGGGACCCCCCGTTTGGGCGAGCAGTACTTC. Protein: CASGAGTPRLGEQYF.

This clonotype appeared a few times. The V call is TRBV27, the J call TRBJ2-1; D may correspond to TRBD1 or TRBD2 (5 bases each). In germline, CDR1 is MNHEY, CDR2 SMNVEV (reference sequence). This CDR3 has 15 residues. The germline V and J ends were trimmed by 6 bases and 0 bases, with 12 bases remaining between them. The CDR3 sequence: CASRPSRASYNEQFF. For the CDR3, the DNA is TGTGCCAGCAGGCCTAGCAGGGCCTCCTACAATGAGCAGTTCTTC.

The genes are TRBV19 and TRBJ1-1, with D unresolved. In germline, CDR1 is LNHDA, CDR2 SQIVND (reference sequence). Trimming shortened V by 4 bases and J by 1 base, and 7 bases separated the two germline ends. There are 13 residues in the CDR3. The CDR3 coding sequence is TGTGCCAGTAGTAGAGCAAGGAACACTGAAGCTTTCTTT. It specifies CASSRARNTEAFF.

The chain uses TRBV28 and TRBJ2-7, with D possibly TRBD2 on 6 matching bases. Trimming took 6 bases from V and 1 from J, leaving 19 bases between them. Per the germline V gene, CDR1 is MDHEN and CDR2 is SYDVKM. The CDR3 has 16 residues. CDR3 sequence (DNA): TGTGCCAGCAGCCCAGAGGCGGGACTCCCGTCCTACGAGCAGTACTTC. This sequence encodes CASSPEAGLPSYEQYF.

This clonotype was observed at least ten times. The rearrangement uses TRBV7-2 and TRBJ2-3; D gene ambiguous. Germline CDR1 reads SGHTA; CDR2 reads FQGNSA. Deletions cut 7 bases from V and 2 bases from J, with 4 bases between. The CDR3 extends over 11 amino acids. The CDR3 sequence: CASTNTDTQYF. DNA of the CDR3: TGTGCCAGCACCAACACAGATACGCAGTATTTT.

This clonotype was seen at least ten times. The chain employs TRBV7-2 and TRBJ2-3; 7 nucleotides match TRBD1. From germline, CDR1 is SGHTA and CDR2 FQGNSA. CDR3 length equals 14 residues. V shed 5 bases and J 4 bases; nucleotides not matched to a gene: 6. The CDR3 sequence is CASSPTTGSDTQYF. CDR3 nucleotides: TGTGCCAGCAGCCCCACGACAGGGTCAGATACGCAGTATTTT.

This clonotype has more than one count but fewer than ten. V and J are TRBV6-5 and TRBJ1-1; no reliable D call. The germline V gene encodes CDR1 MNHEY and CDR2 SVGAGI. V lost 6 bases, J lost 1 base, and 15 bases lay in between. The CDR3 is 15 residues long. The CDR3 nucleotides read TGTGCCAGCAGGGCGCACGGGCAGACGAACACTGAAGCTTTCTTT. This translates into CASRAHGQTNTEAFF.

The rearrangement links TRBV20-1 to TRBJ2-5, with no clear D. The CDR3 is 14 residues long. Germline lookup yields CDR1 DFQATT and CDR2 SNEGSKA (reference sequence). Trimming stripped 6 bases from V and 5 bases from J, with 19 bases between. The DNA for the CDR3 is TGCAGTGCCAATAACATCCCCAGCAGGGAGACCCAGTACTTC. Its protein product is CSANNIPSRETQYF.

This clonotype has more than one count but fewer than ten. The V call is TRBV5-6, the J call TRBJ1-1; D unresolved. Germline CDR1 and CDR2: SGHDT and YYEEEE. With 0 bases removed from V and 8 bases from J, the gap between germline ends came to 17 bases. The CDR3 has 15 amino acids. CDR3 sequence: CASSLVAVSKLEAFF. DNA of the CDR3: TGTGCCAGCAGCTTGGTAGCCGTTTCCAAACTAGAAGCTTTCTTT.

This clonotype has a count of ten or more. The rearrangement links TRBV7-2 to TRBJ1-1, with 8 positions matching TRBD1. V shed 5 bases, J shed 9 bases, and the junction held 8 bases outside the gene matches. Germline CDR1 reads SGHTA; CDR2 reads FQGNSA. This CDR3 has 13 residues. The CDR3 protein is CASSPGQGSQAFF. Written as DNA, the CDR3 is TGTGCCAGCAGCCCCGGACAGGGATCCCAAGCTTTCTTT.

This chain connects TRBV12-3 or TRBV12-4 to TRBJ1-2; D ambiguous. V dropped 3 bases and J dropped 4 bases, with 9 bases sitting between them. CDR3 length equals 13 residues. DNA of the CDR3: TGTGCCAGCAGTTTTGATCCAGGCTATGGCTACACCTTC. Its translation: CASSFDPGYGYTF.

This chain joins TRBV11-2 and TRBJ1-6; D not certain. The V gene lost 5 bases and the J gene lost 0 bases, with 14 bases spanning the gap. Germline V lookup: CDR1 SGHAT, CDR2 FQNNGV. This CDR3 has 17 residues. CDR3 sequence (DNA): TGTGCCAGCAGCGCCGATCACGGAAGCTCCTATAATTCACCCCTCCACTTT. It is translated as CASSADHGSSYNSPLHF.

The table lists this clonotype with a few counts. J is TRBJ1-4 and V is TRBV28, with 7 bases aligning to TRBD1. Germline assignment: CDR1 MDHEN and CDR2 SYDVKM. Trimming cost V 0 bases and J 5 bases; bases outside gene matches: 6. The CDR3 is 16 residues long. CDR3 nucleotide sequence: TGTGCCAGCAGTTTATGGTCGACAGGGAAGAATGAAAAACTGTTTTTT. Its translation is CASSLWSTGKNEKLFF.

This clonotype was seen a few times. The chain is built from TRBV6-5 and TRBJ2-3, with 8 bases identical to TRBD2. The germline CDR1 and CDR2 sequences are MNHEY and SVGAGI. V dropped 0 bases and J dropped 4; count of bases not matched to a gene: 3. This CDR3 region has 15 residues. The CDR3 DNA reads TGTGCCAGCAGTTACTCCGGGAGGGCCCCAGATACGCAGTATTTT. Residues: CASSYSGRAPDTQYF.

The gene calls are TRBV5-4 and TRBJ2-2; 7 bases fit TRBD2. Germline V gives CDR1 SGHNT, CDR2 YYREEE (reference sequence). This CDR3 is 14 amino acids long. The J segment lost 6 bases and the V segment lost 2 bases, leaving 4 bases of the junction unmatched. This chain's CDR3 is CASSLGGRAGELFF. The CDR3 DNA follows: TGTGCCAGCAGCTTAGGTGGGAGGGCCGGGGAGCTGTTTTTT.

This clonotype turned up a few times. The chain couples TRBV28 to TRBJ1-5, with unresolved D. Germline-derived CDR1 and CDR2 are MDHEN and SYDVKM. Trimming cost V 7 bases and J 6 bases, with 10 bases left between them. This CDR3 region has 12 residues. The CDR3 loop is CASNYLSQPQHF. The CDR3 DNA is TGTGCCAGCAATTACTTGAGTCAGCCCCAGCATTTT.

In its sample, this clonotype was seen many times. This chain joins TRBV7-2 and TRBJ2-5, with D tentatively TRBD2 (6 bases). Germline CDR1 is SGHTA and CDR2 is FQGNSA. The CDR3 loop spans 14 amino acids. Trimming removed 5 bases at V and 0 bases at J, with 10 bases between. The CDR3 sequence: CASSLREYQETQYF. The CDR3 DNA reads as TGTGCCAGCAGCCTCCGGGAGTACCAAGAGACCCAGTACTTC. The variable domain in full, with the rest retrieved from reference TRBV7-2 and TRBJ2-5, is GAGVSQSPSNKVTEKGKDVELRCDPISGHTALYWYRQSLGQGLEFLIYFQGNSAPDKSGLPSDRFSAERTGGSVSTLTIQRTQQEDSAVYLCASSLREYQETQYFGPGTRLLVL.

This clonotype showed up just a few times. This chain links TRBV7-9 with TRBJ1-1; tentatively, D is TRBD1 (5 bases). Germline assignment: CDR1 SEHNR and CDR2 FQNEAQ (reference sequence). The CDR3 is made up of 15 amino acids. Trimming left V 1 base short and J 5 bases short, with 14 bases between. This chain's CDR3 is CASSLDSGTLTEAFF. For the CDR3, the DNA is TGTGCCAGCAGCTTAGACTCCGGGACTTTGACTGAAGCTTTCTTT.

This clonotype has a count of ten or more. The chain carries TRBV7-2 and TRBJ2-1, with D maybe TRBD2 (7 bases). There are 16 residues in the CDR3. The V and J ends lost 1 base and 7 bases respectively, with 17 bases between them. CDR1 and CDR2 from the germline V gene are SGHTA and FQGNSA. The CDR3 DNA sequence: TGTGCCAGCAGCTTAGACGGGGGGCTAGGAGCTAATGAGCAGTTCTTC. This translates into CASSLDGGLGANEQFF.

The table lists this clonotype with many counts. The CDR3 spells CASSLPRGTREPDTQYF. The CDR3 nucleotides are TGTGCCAGCAGTTTACCGCGGGGGACCCGGGAACCAGATACGCAGTATTTT. This rearrangement joins TRBV12-3 or TRBV12-4 to TRBJ2-3; 7 nucleotides line up with TRBD2. The J segment lost 4 bases and the V segment lost 2 bases, leaving 12 bases of the junction unmatched. The length of the CDR3 is 17 residues.

This clonotype has a count of ten or more. The chain has TRBV6-5 and TRBJ2-3; D tentatively reads TRBD1 or TRBD2 (5 bases each). The CDR3 covers 14 residues. V shed 1 base and J shed 2 bases, with 7 bases lying between them. CDR1 is MNHEY and CDR2 is SVGAGI in the germline V gene. DNA of the CDR3: TGTGCCAGCAGTTACTGGGGGAACACAGATACGCAGTATTTT. Translating it yields CASSYWGNTDTQYF.

The J gene is TRBJ2-2, the V gene TRBV4-1; 9 positions agree with TRBD2. The germline CDR1 and CDR2 sequences are MGHRA and YSYEKL. This CDR3 has 17 residues. V was pared by 0 bases and J by 7 bases, with 9 bases of the junction left unmatched. CDR3 sequence: CASSQEWAGGRGGELFF. The CDR3 DNA sequence: TGCGCCAGCAGCCAAGAATGGGCGGGAGGGCGGGGCGGGGAGCTGTTTTTT.

This clonotype was seen a handful of times. The CDR3 DNA reads as TGTGCCAGCCGACAGGGGATGAATGAGCAGTTCTTC. Amino acid sequence: CASRQGMNEQFF. The chain carries TRBV6-1 and TRBJ2-1; 8 nucleotides line up with TRBD1. This CDR3 has 12 amino acids. Germline V lookup: CDR1 MNHNS, CDR2 SASEGT. V was pared by 8 bases and J by 7 bases, with 4 bases of the junction left unmatched.

Many counts were recorded for this clonotype. The germline gene is not matched at one end of the junction; a read error may be the cause. The V and J genes are TRBV7-2 and TRBJ1-5; weak D call: TRBD1 (5 bases). The CDR3 contains 16 residues. Per the germline V gene, CDR1 is SGHTA and CDR2 is FQGNSA. The CDR3 loop reads CASSLGIAGSTQPQHF. The CDR3 DNA sequence: TGTGCCAGCAGCTTAGGGATCGCAGGGAGCACTCAGCCCCAGCATTTT.